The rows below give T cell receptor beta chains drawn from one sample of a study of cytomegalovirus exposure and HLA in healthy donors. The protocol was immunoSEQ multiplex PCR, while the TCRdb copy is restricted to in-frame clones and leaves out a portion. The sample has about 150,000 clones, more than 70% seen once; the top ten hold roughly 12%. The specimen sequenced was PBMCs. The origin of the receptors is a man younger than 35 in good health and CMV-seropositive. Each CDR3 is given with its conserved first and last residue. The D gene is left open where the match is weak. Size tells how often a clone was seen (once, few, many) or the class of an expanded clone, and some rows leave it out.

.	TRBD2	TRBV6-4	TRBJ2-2	CASAVGSGRAGYLAGELFF	TGTGCCAGCGCCGTGGGTAGCGGGAGGGCCGGGTATTTGGCCGGGGAGCTGTTTTTT
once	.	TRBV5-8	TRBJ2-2	CASSLGGGTYTGELFF	TGTGCCAGCAGCTTGGGTGGAGGGACTTACACCGGGGAGCTGTTTTTT
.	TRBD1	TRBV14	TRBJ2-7	CASSQVPGGEQYF	TGTGCCAGCAGCCAAGTCCCAGGGGGCGAGCAGTACTTC
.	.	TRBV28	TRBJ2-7	CASSPLRGSYEQYF	TGTGCCAGCAGCCCCTTGAGAGGTTCCTACGAGCAGTACTTC
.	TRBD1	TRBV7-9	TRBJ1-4	CASSLVQQGANEKLFF	TGTGCCAGCAGCTTAGTCCAACAGGGGGCGAATGAAAAACTGTTTTTT
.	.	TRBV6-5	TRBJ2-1	CASSRSGLSYNEQFF	TGTGCCAGCAGTCGTAGCGGCCTCTCCTACAATGAGCAGTTCTTC
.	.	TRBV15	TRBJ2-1	CATSRDSPGEDQTYNYNEQFF	TGTGCCACCAGCAGAGATAGTCCGGGAGAGGACCAAACGTATAACTACAATGAGCAGTTCTTC
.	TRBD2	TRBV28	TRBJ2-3	CASSLGTSGTDTQYF	TGTGCCAGCAGTTTAGGGACTAGCGGCACAGATACGCAGTATTTT
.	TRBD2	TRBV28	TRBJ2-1	CASSLGGLAGYNEQFF	TGTGCCAGCAGTTTAGGCGGTCTAGCGGGTTACAATGAGCAGTTCTTC
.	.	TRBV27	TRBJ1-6	CASSSGLNSPLHF	TGTGCCAGCAGTTCGGGGTTAAATTCACCCCTCCACTTT
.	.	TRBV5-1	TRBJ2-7	CASSRNAGDEQYF	TGCGCCAGCAGCCGAAACGCAGGTGACGAGCAGTACTTC
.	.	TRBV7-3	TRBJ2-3	CASSESGLRTDTQYF	TGTGCCAGCAGCGAAAGCGGGCTACGCACAGATACGCAGTATTTT
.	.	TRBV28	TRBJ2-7	CASSPHREQRPEQYF	TGTGCCAGCAGTCCTCACCGTGAACAGCGGCCCGAGCAGTACTTC
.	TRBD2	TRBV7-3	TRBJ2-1	CASSLTPSGIYYNEQFF	TGTGCCAGCAGCTTAACTCCTAGCGGGATTTACTACAATGAGCAGTTCTTC
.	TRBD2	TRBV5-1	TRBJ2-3	CASSYYLVSSTSGTDTQYF	TGCGCCAGCAGCTACTATCTCGTGTCATCGACTAGCGGCACAGATACGCAGTATTTT
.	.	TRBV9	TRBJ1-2	CASSVAPVDGYTF	TGTGCCAGCAGCGTAGCGCCGGTGGATGGCTACACCTTC
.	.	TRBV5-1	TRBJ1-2	CASSLREGVYGYTF	TGCGCCAGCAGCCTCAGGGAGGGGGTTTATGGCTACACCTTC
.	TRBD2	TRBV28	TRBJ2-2	CASSWRTSGANTGELFF	TGTGCCAGCAGTTGGAGGACTAGCGGGGCGAACACCGGGGAGCTGTTTTTT
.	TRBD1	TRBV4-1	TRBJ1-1	CASRQETGGRFNTEAFF	TGCGCCAGCCGCCAAGAGACAGGGGGACGATTTAACACTGAGGCTTTCTTT
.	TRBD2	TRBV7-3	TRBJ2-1	CASSLGLATYNEQFF	TGTGCCAGCAGCTTAGGACTAGCAACCTACAATGAGCAGTTCTTC
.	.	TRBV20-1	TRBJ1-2	CSPGDRHGYTF	TGCAGTCCAGGTGACAGGCATGGCTACACCTTC
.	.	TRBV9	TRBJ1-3	CASSVSTGNSGNTIYF	TGTGCCAGCAGCGTAAGTACAGGAAACTCTGGAAACACCATATATTTT
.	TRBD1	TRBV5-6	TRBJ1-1	CASSPSTGVRNTEAFF	TGTGCCAGCAGCCCCTCGACAGGGGTTAGGAACACTGAAGCTTTCTTT
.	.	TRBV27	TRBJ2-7	CASTSWGGYEQYF	TGTGCCAGCACCTCCTGGGGAGGCTACGAGCAGTACTTC
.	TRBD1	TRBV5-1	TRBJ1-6	CASSLGGQGDSPLHF	TGCGCCAGCAGCCTGGGGGGACAGGGGGATTCACCCCTCCACTTT
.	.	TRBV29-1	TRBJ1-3	CSVAGSGNTIYF	TGCAGCGTTGCCGGGTCCGGAAACACCATATATTTT
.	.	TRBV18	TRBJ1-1	CASSPSFLFQTEAFF	TGTGCCAGCTCACCGTCCTTTTTGTTCCAGACTGAAGCTTTCTTT
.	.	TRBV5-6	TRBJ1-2	CASSSTDQVPSYGYPF	TGTGCCAGCAGCTCAACGGATCAGGTTCCCTCCTATGGCTACCCCTTC
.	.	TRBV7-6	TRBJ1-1	CASSLGGGSTEAFF	TGTGCCAGCAGCTTAGGGGGGGGAAGCACTGAAGCTTTCTTT
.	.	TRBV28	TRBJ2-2	CASSPGGRPGELFF	TGTGCCAGCAGTCCAGGGGGGCGGCCCGGGGAGCTGTTTTTT
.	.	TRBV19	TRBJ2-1	CASSMRTSGGYNEQFF	TGTGCCAGTAGTATGAGGACCAGCGGAGGGTACAATGAGCAGTTCTTC
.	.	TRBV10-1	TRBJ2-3	CAIDHDTHSTDTQYF	TGCGCCATCGATCACGACACCCACAGCACAGATACGCAGTATTTT
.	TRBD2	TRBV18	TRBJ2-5	CASSPMFAGEETQYF	TGTGCCAGCTCACCGATGTTTGCGGGAGAAGAGACCCAGTACTTC